Listed below are T cell receptor beta chains from one sample, sequenced in a study of blood T cell repertoires in COVID-19. The repertoire was sequenced with immunoSEQ multiplex PCR; TCRdb's copy has only in-frame clones and lacks some. Here the sample spans roughly 69,000 clones, 70% to 85% being singletons. The specimen was peripheral blood. The source is a woman between 50 and 59 years old with acute or convalescent COVID-19. Both conserved end residues are part of each CDR3. The D gene is left open where the match is weak. Expanded clones are given a class, and other clones once, few, many or no size at all.

TRBJ2-7	-	TRBV15	-	CATSRETGLRYEQYF	TGTGCCACCAGCAGAGAAACAGGGCTTAGATACGAGCAGTACTTC
TRBJ2-1	-	TRBV18	-	CASSPTDFSYNEQFF	TGTGCCAGCTCACCGACAGACTTCTCCTACAATGAGCAGTTCTTC
TRBJ2-7	-	TRBV11-1	-	CASSRTDSYEQYF	TGTGCCAGCAGCCGAACTGATTCCTACGAGCAGTACTTC
TRBJ2-2	-	TRBV28	-	CASRTTGNTGELFF	TGTGCCAGCAGAACGACAGGGAACACCGGGGAGCTGTTTTTT
TRBJ2-7	TRBD1	TRBV14	-	CASSRLGQGLYEQYF	TGTGCCAGCAGCCGCCTAGGACAGGGCTTATACGAGCAGTACTTC
TRBJ2-1	TRBD2	TRBV27	-	CASSLSVAGGVGEQFF	TGTGCCAGCAGTTTATCGGTAGCGGGAGGGGTGGGTGAGCAGTTCTTC
TRBJ1-6	-	TRBV7-2	-	CASSPTQGSYSPLHF	TGTGCCAGCAGCCCAACACAGGGTTCTTATTCACCCCTCCACTTT
TRBJ2-1	TRBD2	TRBV6-1	-	CASSDPRSGLARQFF	TGTGCCAGCAGTGACCCCCGTTCTGGACTAGCGCGGCAGTTCTTC
TRBJ1-4	-	TRBV28	-	CASSLSSLSRSTTNEKLFF	TGTGCCAGCAGTTTGAGCTCGCTTTCCAGGTCTACAACTAATGAAAAACTGTTTTTT
TRBJ1-2	-	TRBV9	-	CASSAGSGVGANYGYTF	TGTGCCAGCAGCGCCGGAAGTGGGGTCGGGGCTAACTATGGCTACACCTTC
TRBJ2-7	-	TRBV13	-	CASRNLQGPHEQYF	TGTGCCAGCAGAAATTTACAGGGTCCCCACGAGCAGTACTTC
TRBJ2-5	TRBD1	TRBV5-5	once	CASSSTTGGETQYF	TGTGCCAGCAGCTCGACGACAGGGGGAGAGACCCAGTACTTC
TRBJ2-7	-	TRBV18	-	CASSPRTDYEQYF	TGTGCCAGCTCACCAAGGACAGACTACGAGCAGTACTTC
TRBJ2-1	TRBD2	TRBV11-3	-	CASSLTTSGRGAYNEQFF	TGTGCCAGCAGCTTAACGACTAGCGGGAGGGGGGCCTACAATGAGCAGTTCTTC
TRBJ2-1	-	TRBV3-1/TRBV3-2	-	CASSLRGGNEQFF	TGTGCCAGCAGCCTAAGGGGGGGAAATGAGCAGTTCTTC
TRBJ1-4	-	TRBV19	-	CASTPGGATNEKLFF	TGTGCCAGTACTCCGGGGGGAGCAACTAATGAAAAACTGTTTTTT
TRBJ2-7	TRBD1	TRBV4-1	once	CASSQAGTGPYEQYF	TGCGCCAGCAGCCAAGCCGGGACAGGGCCCTACGAGCAGTACTTC
TRBJ1-2	TRBD1	TRBV11-2	-	CASSLGAGQGDGYTF	TGTGCCAGCAGCTTAGGAGCGGGACAGGGGGATGGCTACACCTTC
TRBJ1-1	-	TRBV3-1/TRBV3-2	-	CASSQVGRAGTEAFF	TGTGCCAGCAGCCAAGTAGGTCGGGCGGGGACTGAAGCTTTCTTT
TRBJ2-7	-	TRBV11-2	-	CASSRLAVEASYEQYF	TGTGCCAGCAGCCGTTTGGCCGTAGAGGCCTCCTACGAGCAGTACTTC
TRBJ2-7	-	TRBV28	-	CASSFPIGYRYEQYF	TGTGCCAGCAGTTTTCCAATCGGGTATCGGTACGAGCAGTACTTC
TRBJ1-3	TRBD1	TRBV20-1	-	CSASGTALSGNTIYF	TGCAGTGCTAGTGGGACAGCACTCTCTGGAAACACCATATATTTT
TRBJ2-5	TRBD2	TRBV5-1	-	CASSLDPAGGPLETQYF	TGCGCCAGCAGCTTGGATCCAGCGGGAGGGCCCTTGGAGACCCAGTACTTC
TRBJ1-5	-	TRBV19	-	CASSIDGGVNQPQHF	TGTGCCAGTAGTATAGACGGGGGGGTGAATCAGCCCCAGCATTTT
TRBJ1-2	TRBD1	TRBV7-2	-	CASSMGQAINYGYTF	TGTGCCAGCAGCATGGGACAGGCGATTAACTATGGCTACACCTTC
TRBJ1-1	TRBD1	TRBV19	-	CASSPQGALNTEAFF	TGTGCCAGTAGCCCCCAGGGGGCCCTGAACACTGAAGCTTTCTTT
TRBJ1-2	-	TRBV7-8	-	CASSSPRALGYGYTF	TGTGCCAGCAGCTCCCCCAGGGCTCTCGGCTATGGCTACACCTTC
TRBJ2-1	TRBD2	TRBV7-2	few	CASSLTGGGYNEQFF	TGTGCCAGCAGCTTAACGGGAGGGGGCTACAATGAGCAGTTCTTC
TRBJ1-1	-	TRBV2	-	CASSPEVSTEAFF	TGTGCCAGCAGTCCAGAAGTTTCCACTGAAGCTTTCTTT
TRBJ1-4	-	TRBV27	-	CASSLVSRGDEKLFF	TGTGCCAGCAGTTTAGTGTCCAGGGGAGATGAAAAACTGTTTTTT
TRBJ2-7	-	TRBV7-2	-	CASSLVTSTDEQYF	TGTGCCAGCAGCTTAGTTACTAGCACCGACGAGCAGTACTTC
TRBJ1-1	-	TRBV2	-	CASSLQGNTEAFF	TGTGCCAGCTCATTACAGGGGAACACTGAAGCTTTCTTT
TRBJ2-1	-	TRBV7-2	-	CASSRVTSGVSSYNEQFF	TGTGCCAGCAGCCGCGTAACATCAGGGGTTAGCTCCTACAATGAGCAGTTCTTC
TRBJ1-2	-	TRBV18	-	CASSPADTTYGYTF	TGTGCCAGCTCACCTGCGGACACTACGTATGGCTACACCTTC
TRBJ1-5	TRBD1	TRBV15	-	CATRRETGDQPQHF	TGTGCCACCAGAAGGGAAACAGGGGATCAGCCCCAGCATTTT
TRBJ2-2	TRBD2	TRBV19	-	CASSRMGQVGLAVTGELFF	TGTGCCAGTTCTCGGATGGGACAGGTGGGACTAGCGGTCACCGGGGAGCTGTTTTTT
TRBJ1-4	-	TRBV6-5	-	CASSYSGQGGGEKLFF	TGTGCCAGCAGTTACTCCGGGCAGGGAGGCGGTGAAAAACTGTTTTTT
TRBJ1-1	-	TRBV6-5	-	CASSRTANMNTEAFF	TGTGCCAGCAGTAGGACAGCTAACATGAACACTGAAGCTTTCTTT
TRBJ2-5	-	TRBV28	once	CASSLPPGGVRETQYF	TGTGCCAGCAGTCTCCCTCCCGGGGGAGTAAGAGAGACCCAGTACTTC
TRBJ1-5	-	TRBV28	-	CASSLENQPQHF	TGTGCCAGCAGTTTGGAGAATCAGCCCCAGCATTTT
TRBJ2-7	-	TRBV25-1	-	CASSELGRESSYEQYF	TGTGCCAGCAGTGAATTGGGGCGGGAAAGCTCCTACGAGCAGTACTTC
TRBJ1-5	TRBD1	TRBV10-2	-	CASRPGQGFNQPQHF	TGCGCCAGCAGGCCTGGACAGGGATTCAATCAGCCCCAGCATTTT
TRBJ2-1	-	TRBV7-9	-	CASSLWTHEQFF	TGTGCCAGCAGCCTGTGGACTCATGAGCAGTTCTTC
TRBJ2-7	TRBD2	TRBV5-6	-	CASRDSGRLSYEQYF	TGTGCCAGCAGGGATAGCGGGAGGCTCTCCTACGAGCAGTACTTC
TRBJ2-4	TRBD2	TRBV16	many	CASSQTSGLFQYF	TGTGCCAGCAGCCAAACTAGCGGACTCTTTCAGTACTTC
TRBJ1-2	-	TRBV5-1	-	CASSTGTYGYTF	TGCGCCAGCAGCACAGGGACATATGGCTACACCTTC
TRBJ1-4	-	TRBV9	few	CASSAGGDKHEKLFF	TGTGCCAGCAGCGCTGGGGGGGACAAACACGAAAAACTGTTTTTT
TRBJ2-1	TRBD2	TRBV7-3	many	CASSSSPSRTSGIPEQFF	TGTGCCAGCAGCTCGTCCCCGTCCAGGACTAGCGGGATTCCTGAGCAGTTCTTC
TRBJ2-6	TRBD2	TRBV11-2	-	CASSLGGGRASGANVLTF	TGTGCCAGCAGCTTAGGCGGCGGGAGGGCCTCTGGGGCCAACGTCCTGACTTTC
TRBJ2-5	-	TRBV2	-	CASSTTENQETQYF	TGTGCCAGCAGTACAACAGAGAACCAAGAGACCCAGTACTTC
TRBJ1-2	-	TRBV20-1	-	CSASRGTYYGYTF	TGCAGTGCTAGTAGGGGGACCTACTATGGCTACACCTTC
TRBJ2-7	TRBD1	TRBV19	once	CASSSNRGPPYEQYF	TGTGCCAGTAGTTCGAACAGGGGGCCCCCTTACGAGCAGTACTTC
TRBJ2-1	TRBD1	TRBV6-7	-	CASSRPGTGYNEQFF	TGTGCCAGCAGTAGACCCGGGACAGGGTACAATGAGCAGTTCTTC
TRBJ2-5	TRBD1	TRBV9	-	CASSRDSSQETQYF	TGTGCCAGCAGTCGGGACAGCAGCCAAGAGACCCAGTACTTC